A single sample is the source of the 27 T cell receptor beta chains below, sequenced in a study of OX40 agonist ivuxolimab in advanced cancers. Sequencing was performed with immunoSEQ multiplex PCR; in TCRdb, only in-frame clones are kept and a portion is missing. This table holds 50,000 to 65,000 clones, approximately 92% found once. The sequences come from CD4+ or CD8+ T cells sorted from blood, collected in a trial of the OX40 agonist ivuxolimab. The receptors were sampled from an adult with an advanced solid tumor such as melanoma, head and neck, liver or kidney cancer.

The chain combines TRBV27 with TRBJ2-3; 7 nucleotides agree with TRBD2. The J segment lost 0 bases and the V segment lost 7 bases, leaving 7 bases of the junction unmatched. This CDR3 is 15 amino acids long. Germline V lookup: CDR1 MNHEY, CDR2 SMNVEV (reference sequence). CDR3 nucleotides: TGTGCCAGCACCTATTCACTAGCGAGCACAGATACGCAGTATTTT. Amino acids: CASTYSLASTDTQYF.

The chain links TRBV7-9 to TRBJ2-7; 9 positions match TRBD2. The CDR3 loop spans 17 amino acids. Germline V gene sequence: CDR1 SEHNR, CDR2 FQNEAQ (reference sequence). V lost 1 base to trimming and J lost 3 bases; unmatched junction nucleotides: 10. The CDR3 nucleotides are TGTGCCAGCAGCTTAGTCCCCCCGCGACTAGCGGTCTACGAGCAGTACTTC. The encoded protein is CASSLVPPRLAVYEQYF.

The V gene is TRBV27, the J gene TRBJ2-5, with 7 bases that match TRBD1. The closer fit of TRBJ2-7 to the DNA end suggests the J call may be wrong. There are 15 residues in the CDR3. Germline lookup yields CDR1 MNHEY and CDR2 SMNVEV (reference sequence). Here the CDR3 reads CASSIWTGSSYEQYF. The CDR3 coding sequence is TGTGCCAGCAGTATCTGGACAGGAAGCAGTTACGAGCAGTACTTC.

V gene TRBV7-8 combines with J gene TRBJ1-2; TRBD1 agrees at 7 bases. The CDR3 spans 16 residues. The germline gives CDR1 SGHVS, CDR2 FQNEAQ. V shed 2 bases and J 2 bases; nucleotides not matched to a gene: 8. The DNA for the CDR3 is TGTGCCAGCAGCTTAACCCTCGGACAGGAGAACTATGGCTACACCTTC. This sequence encodes CASSLTLGQENYGYTF.

By sample fraction, this clone is medium-sized (0.01 to 0.1%). V usage is TRBV11-3 and J usage is TRBJ2-7; either TRBD1 or TRBD2 may supply D (6 bases each). The CDR3 length is 13 residues. CDR1 SGHNT and CDR2 YENEEA come from the germline V gene. V was trimmed by 5 bases and J by 4 bases, leaving 12 bases between them. The CDR3 is CASSLGGMYEQYF. CDR3 bases: TGTGCCAGCAGCCTCGGGGGCATGTACGAGCAGTACTTC.

This clone was detected once. The chain combines TRBV11-1 with TRBJ2-1; a possible D gene is TRBD1 (6 bases). CDR1 is SGHAT and CDR2 is FQDESV in the germline V gene (reference sequence). The V gene lost 1 base and the J gene lost 0 bases, with 16 bases spanning the gap. CDR3 length: 18 residues. The CDR3 DNA reads TGTGCCAGCAGCTTAGGAGGTTCAGGGGAGACCTCCTACAATGAGCAGTTCTTC. This translates into CASSLGGSGETSYNEQFF.

The chain has TRBV9 and TRBJ2-7; 11 bases align to TRBD2. After removal of 4 bases from V and 4 bases from J, the junction contained 4 bases not matched to a gene. The length of the CDR3 is 14 residues. Germline values: CDR1 SGDLS, CDR2 YYNGEE. The CDR3 DNA reads as TGTGCCAGCAGCCTGGGACTAGCGGTATACGAGCAGTACTTC. Translated: CASSLGLAVYEQYF.

The V and J genes are TRBV6-6 and TRBJ2-3, with a weak D call TRBD1 (6 bases). The CDR3 is 15 residues long. CDR1 MNHNY and CDR2 SVGAGI come from the germline V gene (reference sequence). Trimming pared 2 bases from V and 2 bases from J, leaving 11 bases between. The CDR3 DNA is TGTGCCAGCAGTTACACGAGACAGGACACAGATACGCAGTATTTT. This sequence encodes CASSYTRQDTDTQYF.

This chain links TRBV7-6 with TRBJ1-6; 7 nucleotides agree with TRBD1. V was pared by 0 bases and J by 7 bases, with 6 bases of the junction left unmatched. Germline values: CDR1 SGHVS, CDR2 FNYEAQ. The CDR3 sequence is 16 residues long. The CDR3 spells CASSLAREGANSPLHF. The CDR3 DNA is TGTGCCAGCAGCTTAGCTAGAGAGGGGGCAAATTCACCCCTCCACTTT.

This clone was observed once. V usage is TRBV27 and J usage is TRBJ2-1; 11 bases map to TRBD2. V gave up 6 bases and J gave up 7 bases; unmatched junction bases: 8. CDR3 length: 15 residues. Germline V gene lookup returns CDR1 MNHEY and CDR2 SMNVEV (reference sequence). CDR3: CASRPLLAGENEQFF. CDR3 coding DNA: TGTGCCAGCAGGCCATTACTAGCGGGAGAGAATGAGCAGTTCTTC.

The chain employs TRBV7-9 and TRBJ1-1; no clear D. V lost 3 bases, J lost 1 base, and 9 bases lay in between. CDR3 length: 14 amino acids. Per the germline V gene, CDR1 is SEHNR and CDR2 is FQNEAQ (reference sequence). This chain's CDR3 is CASSFVFENTEAFF. CDR3 coding DNA: TGTGCCAGCAGCTTTGTTTTTGAGAACACTGAAGCTTTCTTT.

V and J are TRBV7-2 and TRBJ2-1, with TRBD2 matching 12 bases. The CDR3 sequence is 19 residues long. Germline loops: CDR1 SGHTA, CDR2 FQGNSA. V was clipped by 3 bases and J by 0 bases; unmatched bases: 9. This CDR3 is CASSFTLAGGHSSYNEQFF. In DNA, the CDR3 is TGTGCCAGCAGCTTTACACTAGCGGGGGGTCACAGCTCCTACAATGAGCAGTTCTTC.

The genes are TRBV27 and TRBJ2-1; D may be TRBD1 (5 bases). Trimming left V 2 bases short and J 2 bases short, with 7 bases between. The CDR3 has 14 amino acids. Germline-derived CDR1 and CDR2 are MNHEY and SMNVEV (reference sequence). CDR3 amino acids: CASSLRGPYNEQFF. The CDR3 DNA sequence: TGTGCCAGCAGTTTAAGGGGTCCCTACAATGAGCAGTTCTTC.

This clone was recorded a few times. The rearrangement joins TRBV30 to TRBJ1-1, with 10 bases fitting TRBD1. The germline CDR1 and CDR2 sequences are GTSNPN and SVGIG (reference sequence). This CDR3 is built from 16 residues. The V gene end was trimmed by 1 base and the J gene end by 1 base; junction bases not matched to a gene: 6. The CDR3 protein is CAWSGRDRGRNTEAFF. CDR3 nucleotide sequence: TGTGCCTGGAGTGGCCGGGACAGGGGAAGGAACACTGAAGCTTTCTTT.

This clone was picked up a small number of times. The chain carries TRBV4-1 and TRBJ1-1; tentative D call: TRBD1 (5 bases). This CDR3 contains 13 residues. Trimming pared 3 bases from V and 5 bases from J, leaving 10 bases between. In germline, CDR1 is MGHRA, CDR2 YSYEKL. CDR3 protein: CASSHGGVTEAFF. The CDR3 DNA reads as TGCGCCAGCAGCCATGGAGGGGTGACTGAAGCTTTCTTT.

The chain recombines TRBV5-5 with TRBJ2-7; 10 positions match TRBD1. The CDR3 loop spans 14 amino acids. The germline V gene has CDR1 SGHKS and CDR2 YYEKEE (reference sequence). The J segment lost 5 bases and the V segment lost 3 bases, leaving 5 bases of the junction unmatched. The CDR3 DNA reads as TGTGCCAGCAGCTCCGGGACAGGGGCCCACGAGCAGTACTTC. Its translation: CASSSGTGAHEQYF. Together with reference TRBV5-5 and TRBJ2-7, the CDR3 gives the full variable domain: DAGVTQSPTHLIKTRGQQVTLRCSPISGHKSVSWYQQVLGQGPQFIFQYYEKEERGRGNFPDRFSARQFPNYSSELNVNALLLGDSALYLCASSSGTGAHEQYFGPGTRLTVT.

The chain uses TRBV7-9 and TRBJ1-5, with TRBD1 matching over 7 bases. The CDR3 contains 14 residues. The J segment lost 5 bases and the V segment lost 1 base, leaving 2 bases of the junction unmatched. Germline V gene lookup returns CDR1 SEHNR and CDR2 FQNEAQ (reference sequence). The CDR3, as DNA: TGTGCCAGCAGCTTAGGACAGGGCGATCAGCCCCAGCATTTT. The encoded protein is CASSLGQGDQPQHF. Full variable domain (remainder filled in from reference TRBV7-9 and TRBJ1-5): DTGVSQNPRHKITKRGQNVTFRCDPISEHNRLYWYRQTLGQGPEFLTYFQNEAQLEKSRLLSDRFSAERPKGSFSTLEIQRTEQGDSAMYLCASSLGQGDQPQHFGDGTRLSIL.

The V gene is TRBV25-1, the J gene TRBJ2-7, with no clear D. Germline CDR1 reads MGHDK; CDR2 reads SYGVNS. V dropped 0 bases and J dropped 3 bases, with 3 bases sitting between them. The CDR3 contains 12 residues. The CDR3 reads CASSEYNYEQYF. The CDR3 bases are TGTGCCAGCAGTGAATATAACTACGAGCAGTACTTC.

The chain employs TRBV6-6 and TRBJ2-5, with 11 positions matching TRBD2. Germline CDR1 and CDR2: MNHNY and SVGAGI (reference sequence). The CDR3 runs to 15 residues. The V segment lost 6 bases and the J segment 5 bases; nucleotides outside the gene matches: 8. Here the CDR3 DNA reads TGTGCCAGCAGCTATAGCGGGGGGGCCTTCGAGACCCAGTACTTC. It specifies CASSYSGGAFETQYF.

This chain uses TRBV27 with TRBJ2-5; no definite D call. The CDR3 spans 13 residues. Germline lookup yields CDR1 MNHEY and CDR2 SMNVEV (reference sequence). V lost 5 bases and J 5 bases, leaving 12 bases between the germline ends. The CDR3 reads CASSRHERETQYF. The CDR3 DNA is TGTGCCAGCAGTCGACACGAGAGGGAGACCCAGTACTTC.

J is TRBJ1-1 and V is TRBV11-2; D gene ambiguous. Deletions cut 1 base from V and 10 bases from J, with 10 bases between. Germline CDR1 and CDR2: SGHAT and FQNNGV. The CDR3 totals 12 residues. The CDR3 DNA follows: TGTGCCAGCAGCTTAGTTGCGGGCCGAGCTTTCTTT. Amino acids: CASSLVAGRAFF. The full variable domain, its missing parts supplied by reference TRBV11-2 and TRBJ1-1, is EAGVAQSPRYKIIEKRQSVAFWCNPISGHATLYWYQQILGQGPKLLIQFQNNGVVDDSQLPKDRFSAERLKGVDSTLKIQPAKLEDSAVYLCASSLVAGRAFFGQGTRLTVV.

This chain uses TRBV27 with TRBJ2-1, with 7 bases lining up with TRBD2. Germline assignment: CDR1 MNHEY and CDR2 SMNVEV (reference sequence). The V and J ends lost 8 bases and 5 bases, in that order; junction bases with no gene match: 6. The CDR3 covers 13 residues. The DNA for the CDR3 is TGTGCCAGCGCCCGGGGACTAAACAATGAGCAGTTCTTC. Its protein product is CASARGLNNEQFF.

With respect to this clone: A junction boundary mismatches the germline segment, possibly from a read error. This chain uses TRBV2 with TRBJ2-4; 8 nucleotides agree with TRBD1. The length of the CDR3 is 12 residues. Germline CDR1 SNHLY, CDR2 FYNNEI. The CDR3: CASLIPGQATFF. CDR3 nucleotides: TGTGCCAGCCTAATTCCGGGACAGGCCACCTTCTTC. Full variable domain (remainder filled in from reference TRBV2 and TRBJ2-4): EPEVTQTPSHQVTQMGQEVILRCVPISNHLYFYWYRQILGQKVEFLVSFYNNEISEKSEIFDDQFSVERPDGSNFTLKIRSTKLEDSAMYFCASLIPGQATFFGAGTRLSVL.

The chain links TRBV9 to TRBJ1-1; D is unresolved. CDR1 is SGDLS, CDR2 YYNGEE, per germline. Deletions cut 0 bases from V and 4 bases from J, with 10 bases between. The CDR3 runs 14 residues. The CDR3 sequence is CASSVEGLGTEAFF. The CDR3 nucleotides are TGTGCCAGCAGCGTAGAAGGGTTGGGCACTGAAGCTTTCTTT.

This clone has a handful of counts. V and J are TRBV7-8 and TRBJ2-7, with D unclear. V shed 5 bases and J shed 7 bases, with 15 bases lying between them. Germline V gene data show CDR1 as SGHVS and CDR2 as FQNEAQ. The CDR3 spans 13 residues. CDR3 loop: CASSPTVLGEQYF. The CDR3 coding sequence is TGTGCCAGCAGCCCAACGGTATTGGGTGAGCAGTACTTC.

The chain recombines TRBV13 with TRBJ2-1; 7 bases fit TRBD2. This CDR3 contains 14 residues. CDR1 is PRHDT and CDR2 is FYEKMQ in the germline V gene (reference sequence). The J segment lost 10 bases and the V segment lost 3 bases, leaving 9 bases of the junction unmatched. This CDR3 reads CASSLGVGGGEQFF. In nucleotides, the CDR3 is TGTGCCAGCAGCTTGGGCGTCGGGGGAGGGGAGCAGTTCTTC. Looking up the rest from reference TRBV13 and TRBJ2-1 gives the full variable domain: AAGVIQSPRHLIKEKRETATLKCYPIPRHDTVYWYQQGPGQDPQFLISFYEKMQSDKGSIPDRFSAQQFSDYHSELNMSSLELGDSALYFCASSLGVGGGEQFFGPGTRLTVL.

V and J are TRBV7-6 and TRBJ1-4; TRBD1 might be the D (5 bases). The V end lost 2 bases, the J end lost 7 bases, and 11 bases lay between the germline ends. The CDR3 has 14 amino acids. Looked up from germline, CDR1 is SGHVS and CDR2 is FNYEAQ. The CDR3 here is CASSLIPGSEKLFF. The CDR3 bases are TGTGCCAGCAGCTTAATCCCAGGGAGTGAAAAACTGTTTTTT.